Presented here are 7 T cell receptor beta chains from one specimen sequenced in a study of blood T cells in healthy people across ages. A second PCR of roughly 7 to 11 cycles used a sample-barcoded 5' primer and a J-beta primer mix. Each CDR3 protein gets one entry after TCRdb re-called the 5' RACE reads with MiXCR. The sample gives about 580,000 distinct CDR3 sequences, more than 45% of which show up once; under 30% is in the top ten. Sequenced material: blood. These receptors all stem from a man older than 75 in good health.

The chain combines TRBV6-5 with TRBJ2-2; 8 bases align to TRBD1. Germline V CDR1 and CDR2: MNHEY, SVGAGI. V was pared by 6 bases and J by 3 bases, with 9 bases of the junction left unmatched. CDR3 size: 16 residues. The CDR3 sequence is CASRSLQGAHTGELFF. The CDR3 DNA reads TGTGCCAGCAGGTCGCTCCAGGGGGCCCACACCGGGGAGCTGTTTTTT.

The V gene is TRBV11-1, the J gene TRBJ1-2; no definite D call. From germline, CDR1 is SGHAT and CDR2 FQDESV (reference sequence). The V end lost 2 bases, the J end lost 7 bases, and 17 bases lay between the germline ends. The CDR3 extends over 15 amino acids. In DNA, the CDR3 is TGTGCCAGCAGCTTAATGGGTGAAGGTTTCGGTGGCTACACCTTC. Translating gives CASSLMGEGFGGYTF.

In this sample, this clonotype turned up many times. The chain employs TRBV29-1 and TRBJ2-3; TRBD2 is a possible D gene (6 bases). The V end lost 2 bases, the J end lost 4 bases, and 10 bases lay between the germline ends. Germline-derived CDR1 and CDR2 are SQVTM and ANQGSEA. The CDR3 runs to 13 residues. CDR3 DNA: TGCAGCGTTGAAATCGGGGGACCAGATACGCAGTATTTT. Protein: CSVEIGGPDTQYF.

This clonotype was picked up a small number of times. The genes are TRBV15 and TRBJ2-7; D ambiguous. This CDR3 spans 15 amino acids. With 0 bases removed from V and 0 bases from J, the gap between germline ends came to 9 bases. Germline V gives CDR1 LNHNV, CDR2 YYDKDF (reference sequence). CDR3 amino acids: CATSREGTTSYEQYF. CDR3 coding DNA: TGTGCCACCAGCAGAGAAGGAACGACCTCCTACGAGCAGTACTTC. Drawing the rest from reference TRBV15 and TRBJ2-7, the complete variable domain is DAMVIQNPRYQVTQFGKPVTLSCSQTLNHNVMYWYQQKSSQAPKLLFHYYDKDFNNEADTPDNFQSRRPNTSFCFLDIRSPGLGDTAMYLCATSREGTTSYEQYFGPGTRLTVT.

This clonotype was counted a few times. The V and J genes are TRBV7-3 and TRBJ2-1, with D perhaps being TRBD1 or TRBD2 (5 bases each). V gave up 4 bases and J gave up 12 bases, with 16 bases separating them. Per germline, CDR1 SGHTA and CDR2 FQGTGA. The CDR3 is made up of 13 amino acids. CDR3: CASSSAEGNSQFF. DNA for the CDR3: TGTGCCAGCAGCTCCGCCGAGGGGAATTCGCAGTTCTTC.

The J gene is TRBJ2-1, the V gene TRBV10-1; TRBD1 is a possible D gene (5 bases). The DNA end favors TRBJ2-7, so the J call may be wrong. CDR1 and CDR2 from the germline V gene are WNHNN and SYGVQD (reference sequence). The CDR3 has 13 amino acids. In DNA, the CDR3 is TGCGCCAGCTCCGGACATTCCTACAATGAGCAGTACTTC. It is translated as CASSGHSYNEQYF.

This clonotype showed up just once. The gene calls are TRBV7-8 and TRBJ2-1; no clear D. The CDR3 is made up of 14 amino acids. V was cut by 0 bases and J by 8 bases, with 11 bases left in between. In germline, CDR1 is SGHVS, CDR2 FQNEAQ. The CDR3 DNA is TGTGCCAGCAGCTTAGCGATAAGCGCGGATGAGCAGTTCTTC. It yields the protein CASSLAISADEQFF. Complete variable domain (other parts from reference TRBV7-8 and TRBJ2-1): GAGVSQSPRYKVAKRGQDVALRCDPISGHVSLFWYQQALGQGPEFLTYFQNEAQLDKSGLPSDRFFAERPEGSVSTLKIQRTQQEDSAVYLCASSLAISADEQFFGPGTRLTVL.